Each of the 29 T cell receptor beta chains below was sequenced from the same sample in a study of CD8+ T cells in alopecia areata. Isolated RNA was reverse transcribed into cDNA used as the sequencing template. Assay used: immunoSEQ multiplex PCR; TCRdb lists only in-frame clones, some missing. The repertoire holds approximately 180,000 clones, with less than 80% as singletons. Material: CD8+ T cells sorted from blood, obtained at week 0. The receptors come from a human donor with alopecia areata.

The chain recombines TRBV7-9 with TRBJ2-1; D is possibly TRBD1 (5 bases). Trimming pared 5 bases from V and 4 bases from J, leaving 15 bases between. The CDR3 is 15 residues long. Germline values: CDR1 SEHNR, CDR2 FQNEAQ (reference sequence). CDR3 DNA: TGTGCCAGCAGCCTTGGGCCAGGGCTTTACAATGAGCAGTTCTTC. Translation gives CASSLGPGLYNEQFF. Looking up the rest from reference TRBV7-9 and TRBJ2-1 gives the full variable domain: DTGVSQNPRHKITKRGQNVTFRCDPISEHNRLYWYRQTLGQGPEFLTYFQNEAQLEKSRLLSDRFSAERPKGSFSTLEIQRTEQGDSAMYLCASSLGPGLYNEQFFGPGTRLTVL.

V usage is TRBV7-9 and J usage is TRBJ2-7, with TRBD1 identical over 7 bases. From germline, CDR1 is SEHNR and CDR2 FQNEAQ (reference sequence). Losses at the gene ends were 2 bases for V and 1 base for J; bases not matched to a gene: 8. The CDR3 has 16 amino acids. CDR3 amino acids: CASSLLGQDFSYEQYF. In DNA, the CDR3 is TGTGCCAGCAGCTTATTAGGACAGGACTTTTCCTACGAGCAGTACTTC.

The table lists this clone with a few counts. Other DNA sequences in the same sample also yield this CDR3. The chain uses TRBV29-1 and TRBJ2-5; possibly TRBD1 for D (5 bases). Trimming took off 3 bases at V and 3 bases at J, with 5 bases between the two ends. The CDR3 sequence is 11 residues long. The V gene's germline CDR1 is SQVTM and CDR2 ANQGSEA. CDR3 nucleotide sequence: TGCAGCGTTGACAGGGAAGAGACCCAGTACTTC. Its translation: CSVDREETQYF.

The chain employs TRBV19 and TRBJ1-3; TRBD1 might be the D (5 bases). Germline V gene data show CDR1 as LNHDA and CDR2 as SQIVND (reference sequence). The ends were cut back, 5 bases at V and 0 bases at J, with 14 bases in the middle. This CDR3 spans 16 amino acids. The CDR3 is CASSPTDTYSGNTIYF. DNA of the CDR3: TGTGCCAGTAGTCCTACGGACACCTACTCTGGAAACACCATATATTTT.

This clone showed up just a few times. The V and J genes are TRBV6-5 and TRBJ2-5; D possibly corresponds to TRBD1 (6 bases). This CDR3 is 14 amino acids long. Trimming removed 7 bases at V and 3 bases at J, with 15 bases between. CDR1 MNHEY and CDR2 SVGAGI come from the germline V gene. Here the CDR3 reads CASTHRDGKETQYF. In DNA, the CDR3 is TGTGCCAGCACCCACAGGGACGGAAAAGAGACCCAGTACTTC.

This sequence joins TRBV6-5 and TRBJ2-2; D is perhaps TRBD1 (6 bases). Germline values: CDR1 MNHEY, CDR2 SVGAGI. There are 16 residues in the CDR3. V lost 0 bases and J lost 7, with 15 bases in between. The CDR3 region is CASSYSWTVVFGELFF. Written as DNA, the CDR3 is TGTGCCAGCAGTTACTCGTGGACAGTTGTTTTCGGGGAGCTGTTTTTT.

The CDR3 region is CASSQVGGEAFF. The CDR3 region has the DNA TGCGCCAGCAGCCAAGTAGGGGGTGAAGCTTTCTTT. The chain is built from TRBV4-1 and TRBJ1-1; D may be TRBD1 (6 bases). The CDR3 extends over 12 amino acids. V was shortened by 1 base and J by 7 bases, with 7 bases between the two germline ends. Looked up from germline, CDR1 is MGHRA and CDR2 is YSYEKL.

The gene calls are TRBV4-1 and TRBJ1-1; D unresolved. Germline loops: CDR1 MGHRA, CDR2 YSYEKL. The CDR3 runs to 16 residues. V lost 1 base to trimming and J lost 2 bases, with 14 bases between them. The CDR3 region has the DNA TGCGCCAGCAGCCAAGTGGAGTACAGCCGAAACACTGAAGCTTTCTTT. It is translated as CASSQVEYSRNTEAFF.

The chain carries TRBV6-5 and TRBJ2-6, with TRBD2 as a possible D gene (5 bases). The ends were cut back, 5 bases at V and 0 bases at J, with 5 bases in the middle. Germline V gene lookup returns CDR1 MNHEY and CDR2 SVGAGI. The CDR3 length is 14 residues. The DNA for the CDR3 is TGTGCCAGCAGTGGACTCTCTGGGGCCAACGTCCTGACTTTC. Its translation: CASSGLSGANVLTF.

The CDR3 loop is CAISDGDRAGTEAFF. The DNA for the CDR3 is TGTGCCATCAGTGATGGGGACAGGGCCGGCACTGAAGCTTTCTTT. This sequence joins TRBV10-3 and TRBJ1-1, with 9 bases identical to TRBD1. V shed 3 bases and J 4 bases; nucleotides not matched to a gene: 6. This CDR3 contains 15 residues. Germline assignment: CDR1 ENHRY and CDR2 SYGVKD.

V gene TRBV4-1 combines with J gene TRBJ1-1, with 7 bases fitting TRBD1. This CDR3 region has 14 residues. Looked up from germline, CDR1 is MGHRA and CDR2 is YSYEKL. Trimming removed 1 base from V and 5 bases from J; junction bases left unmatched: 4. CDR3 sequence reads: CASSQVGGETEAFF. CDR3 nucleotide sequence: TGCGCCAGCAGCCAAGTAGGGGGCGAGACTGAAGCTTTCTTT.

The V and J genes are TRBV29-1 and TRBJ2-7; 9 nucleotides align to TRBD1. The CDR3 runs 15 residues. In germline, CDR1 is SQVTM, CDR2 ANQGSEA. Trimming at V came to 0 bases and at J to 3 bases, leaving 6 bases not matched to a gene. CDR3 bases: TGCAGCGTTGAAGATCACAGGGGGCCGGACTACGAGCAGTACTTC. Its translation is CSVEDHRGPDYEQYF.

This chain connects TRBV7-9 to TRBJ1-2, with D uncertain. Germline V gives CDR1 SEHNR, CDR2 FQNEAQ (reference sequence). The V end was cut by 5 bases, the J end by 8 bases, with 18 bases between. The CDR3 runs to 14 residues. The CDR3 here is CASSPLSVTNGYTF. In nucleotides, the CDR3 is TGTGCCAGCAGCCCGCTCTCTGTCACGAACGGCTACACCTTC.

CDR3 protein: CASREVNEQFF. In nucleotides, the CDR3 is TGTGCCAGCAGGGAGGTTAATGAGCAGTTCTTC. J is TRBJ2-1 and V is TRBV6-1; a weak D match, TRBD2 (5 bases). V lost 6 bases, J lost 7 bases, and 7 bases lay in between. The CDR3 runs 11 residues. CDR1 is MNHNS, CDR2 SASEGT, per germline.

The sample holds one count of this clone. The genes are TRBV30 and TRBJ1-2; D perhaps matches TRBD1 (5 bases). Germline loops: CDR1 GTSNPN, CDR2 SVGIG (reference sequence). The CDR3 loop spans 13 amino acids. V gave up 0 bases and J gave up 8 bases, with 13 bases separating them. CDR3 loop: CAWSVPPQGGYTF. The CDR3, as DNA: TGTGCCTGGAGTGTACCTCCCCAGGGCGGCTACACCTTC.

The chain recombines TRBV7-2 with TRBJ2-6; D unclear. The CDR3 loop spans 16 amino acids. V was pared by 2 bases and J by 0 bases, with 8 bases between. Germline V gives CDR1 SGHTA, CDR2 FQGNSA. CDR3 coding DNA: TGTGCCAGCAGCTTAAGAAGGGTCTCTGGGGCCAACGTCCTGACTTTC. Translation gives CASSLRRVSGANVLTF.

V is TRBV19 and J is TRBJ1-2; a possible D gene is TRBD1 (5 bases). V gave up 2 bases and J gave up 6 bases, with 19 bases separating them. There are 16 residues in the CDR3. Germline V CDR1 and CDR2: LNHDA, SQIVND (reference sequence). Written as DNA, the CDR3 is TGTGCCAGTAGTATATCTACCTTCGGGGGTGCGAATGGCTACACCTTC. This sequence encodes CASSISTFGGANGYTF.

This CDR3 is CASSLALGGEAKNIQYF. CDR3 nucleotide sequence: TGTGCCAGCAGCTTAGCCCTCGGGGGGGAAGCCAAAAACATTCAGTACTTC. The gene calls are TRBV13 and TRBJ2-4; 8 nucleotides align to TRBD2. The germline CDR1 and CDR2 sequences are PRHDT and FYEKMQ (reference sequence). The ends lost 1 base at V and 0 bases at J; junction bases unmatched: 5. This CDR3 comprises 17 residues.

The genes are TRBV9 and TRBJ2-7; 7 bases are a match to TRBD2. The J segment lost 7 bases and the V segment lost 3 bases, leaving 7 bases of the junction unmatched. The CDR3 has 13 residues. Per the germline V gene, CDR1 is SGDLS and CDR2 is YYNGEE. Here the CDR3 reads CASSATSSGEQYF. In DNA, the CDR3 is TGTGCCAGCAGCGCGACTAGCTCGGGGGAGCAGTACTTC.

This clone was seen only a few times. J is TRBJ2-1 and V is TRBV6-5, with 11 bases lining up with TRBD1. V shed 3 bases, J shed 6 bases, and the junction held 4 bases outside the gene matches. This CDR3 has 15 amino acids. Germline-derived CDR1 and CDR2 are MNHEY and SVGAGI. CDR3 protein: CASSYGTGGLNEQFF. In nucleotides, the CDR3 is TGTGCCAGCAGTTATGGGACAGGGGGACTCAATGAGCAGTTCTTC.

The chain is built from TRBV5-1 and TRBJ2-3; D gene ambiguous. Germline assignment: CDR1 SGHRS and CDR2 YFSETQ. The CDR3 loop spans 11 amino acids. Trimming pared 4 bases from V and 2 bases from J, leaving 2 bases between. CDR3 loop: CASSNTDTQYF. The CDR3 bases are TGCGCCAGCAGCAACACAGATACGCAGTATTTT.

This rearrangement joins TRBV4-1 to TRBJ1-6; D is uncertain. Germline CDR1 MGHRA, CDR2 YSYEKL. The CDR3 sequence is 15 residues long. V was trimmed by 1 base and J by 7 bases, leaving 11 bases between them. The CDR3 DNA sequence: TGCGCCAGCAGCCAAGTTTCAGCGGACAATTCACCCCTCCACTTT. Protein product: CASSQVSADNSPLHF.

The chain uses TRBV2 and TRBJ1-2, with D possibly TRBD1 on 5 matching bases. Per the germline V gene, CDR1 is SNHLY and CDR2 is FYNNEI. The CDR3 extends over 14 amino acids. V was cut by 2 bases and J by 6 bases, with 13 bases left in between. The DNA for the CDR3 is TGTGCCAGCAGTGAAAGGGGAGGGAAGAATGGCTACACCTTC. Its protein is CASSERGGKNGYTF.

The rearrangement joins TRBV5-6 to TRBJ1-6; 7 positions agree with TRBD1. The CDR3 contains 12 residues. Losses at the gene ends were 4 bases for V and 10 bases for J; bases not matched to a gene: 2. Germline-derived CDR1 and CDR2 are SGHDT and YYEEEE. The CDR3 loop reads CASSQGGSPLHF. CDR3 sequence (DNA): TGTGCCAGCAGCCAGGGGGGATCACCCCTCCACTTT.

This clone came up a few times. CDR3 sequence: CASSGGTTQETQYF. The CDR3 DNA is TGTGCCAGCAGTGGAGGGACTACCCAAGAGACCCAGTACTTC. This chain joins TRBV6-5 and TRBJ2-5, with TRBD2 matching over 7 bases. The trim removed 5 bases at V and 1 base at J, leaving 4 bases unmatched. This CDR3 region has 14 residues. CDR1 and CDR2 (germline): MNHEY, SVGAGI.

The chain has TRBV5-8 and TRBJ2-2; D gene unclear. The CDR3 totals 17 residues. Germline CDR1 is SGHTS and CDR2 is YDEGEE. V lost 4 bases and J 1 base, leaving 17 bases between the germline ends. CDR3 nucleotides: TGTGCCAGCAGCCCCCGATTGGCGTATAGGAACACCGGGGAGCTGTTTTTT. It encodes CASSPRLAYRNTGELFF.

The CDR3 region is CASSLSGPRERGVPDTQYF. CDR3 bases: TGTGCCAGCAGTTTATCGGGTCCGAGGGAGCGGGGGGTCCCAGATACGCAGTATTTT. The V call is TRBV27, the J call TRBJ2-3, with 9 positions matching TRBD2. Germline V CDR1 and CDR2: MNHEY, SMNVEV (reference sequence). Losses at the gene ends were 0 bases for V and 4 bases for J; bases not matched to a gene: 14. The CDR3 consists of 19 residues.

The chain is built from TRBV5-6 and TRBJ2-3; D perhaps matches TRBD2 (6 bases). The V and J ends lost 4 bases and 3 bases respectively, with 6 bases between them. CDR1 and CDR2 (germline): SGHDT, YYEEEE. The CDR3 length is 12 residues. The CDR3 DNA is TGTGCCAGCAGCGGGGGGACAGATACGCAGTATTTT. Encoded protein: CASSGGTDTQYF.

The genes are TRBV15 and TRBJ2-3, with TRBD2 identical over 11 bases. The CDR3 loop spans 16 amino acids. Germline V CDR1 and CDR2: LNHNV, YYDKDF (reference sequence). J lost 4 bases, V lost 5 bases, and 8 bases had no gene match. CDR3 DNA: TGTGCCACCAGCCCAAGTAGCGGGGGGGATCCAGATACGCAGTATTTT. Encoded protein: CATSPSSGGDPDTQYF.